The text below deals with one TCR beta chain. As yet, its antigen is unknown. These data originate in a study of cytomegalovirus exposure and HLA in healthy donors. Study-level findings and limits: In a later analysis, TCR beta V- and J-gene trimming was associated with a missense DCLRE1C variant.

60 Vbeta and 13 Jbeta primers were used in PCR. Using immunoSEQ multiplex PCR, the repertoire was profiled, and TCRdb retains in-frame clones only, with some absent. The sample totals about 38,000 clones. The clonotype comes from a middle-aged man in good health and CMV-seropositive. The sequenced sample consisted of PBMCs.

CDR3 bases: TGTGCCAGCAGCTTGGGTGGGGGGGAACCAAACTATGGCTACACCTTC. It encodes CASSLGGGEPNYGYTF. This chain connects TRBV7-9 to TRBJ1-2, with D possibly TRBD1 on 5 matching bases. CDR1 and CDR2 (germline): SEHNR, FQNEAQ (reference sequence). The V end was cut by 3 bases, the J end by 2 bases, with 16 bases between. CDR3 length: 16 amino acids.